This TCR beta chain comes out of a study of vaccination effects on CD4 cells after COVID-19 (dated by TCRdb to between 2020 and 2023). In the study overall: Two doses of either the BNT162b2 or the mRNA-1273 mRNA SARS-CoV-2 vaccine were administered to participants. A total of 10 COVID-19 convalescent patients and a handful of SARS-CoV-2-naive healthy vaccine recipients were included in the full study. In both COVID-19 convalescent patients and infection-naive vaccine recipients, the study compared SARS-CoV-2 spike-specific CD4+ TCR repertoires from before mRNA vaccination with those from after it. Cultures from other donors in the study were sequenced using the Oncomine TCR Beta short-read assay on an Illumina iSeq 100.

General findings and caveats noted by the study authors: Limitations of the study were the small number of convalescent patients and the absence of early post-infection timepoints. In healthy vaccine recipients, vaccine-induced clones were almost all SARS-CoV-2 mono-reactive, with only 1 of 255 cross-reactive with common cold coronaviruses. Both infection-induced and vaccine-induced clones contracted markedly at late post-vaccination timepoints, which is consistent with waning T cell responses.

To identify antigen-specific CD4+ T cell clonotypes by their expansion, the ViraFEST assay first stimulated PBMC with viral peptide pools and then applied TCR sequencing. After approximately eleven days of culture, CD4+ T cells were isolated with the EasySep CD4+ T cell isolation kit. The absence of prior SARS-CoV-2 infection in healthy vaccine recipients was confirmed by negative nucleocapsid antibodies before and after vaccination. Around 2.1 million PBMC per well were cultured with 9 to 10 ug/ml peptides in IMDM containing 5% human AB serum, approximately 9.1 IU/ml IL-2 and gentamicin. Half of the culture medium was replaced with fresh IL-2-containing medium on days 3 and 7. Each peptide stimulation condition was cultured in triplicate wells unless otherwise noted. PBMC were separated from whole blood using Ficoll-Paque Plus gradient centrifugation and were then either cryopreserved at -140C or used fresh. Overlapping peptide pools spanned the spike proteins of SARS-CoV-2 and the common cold coronaviruses HCoV-NL63, HCoV-OC43 and HCoV-229E. Genomic DNA was extracted from cultured CD4+ T cells with the QIAamp micro DNA kit.

Libraries were prepared through the immunoSEQ multiplex PCR assay. DNA from the cultured, isolated CD4+ T cells was subjected to TCR beta CDR3 sequencing. The authors' pipeline ran thus. Non-productive TCR sequences were removed, reads were trimmed to the CDR3 region, and CDR3s of at least 7 amino acids were retained. Antigen-specific clonotypes were identified using the MANAFEST web app by comparison of expansion in peptide wells against reference cultures. To count as positive, a clone had to show expansion at FDR<0.05 compared with the reference and with all other wells, an odds ratio above 5, and a frequency above 0.1% in two replicate wells. A clonotype was defined as cross-reactive if the clonotype was significantly expanded both in SARS-CoV-2 spike wells and in at least one common cold coronavirus spike condition. CDR3 similarity was assessed by Levenshtein distance with the stringdist R package, and unrooted trees were built with ape in R 3.6.1. TCRdb retrieved this table from immuneACCESS and kept in-frame rearrangements only. Not all clones are present; in checked studies, unresolved V genes account for under half, and no reason is known for the remainder. Clonal size and the V and J genes are those of that table, whereas D and trimming came from the DNA. Within this sample are tens of thousands of clones, with around 66% of them counted one time only. The ten largest account for around 11% of the sample.

Concerning this clone itself: Its antigen has not been determined. Qualities for individual bases were not recorded, and no much larger clone is one base off.

The germline V gene yields MNHEY for CDR1 and SVGAGI for CDR2. The CDR3 goes from the cysteine to the phenylalanine over 15 residues. The retained sequence is limited to the CDR3, 45 bases, with the frame set at the first base. Here V drops 5 bases and J drops 5 bases, and the junction holds 11 bases not matched to any gene. The clonotype originates from a human donor who received a COVID-19 vaccine. Sequenced here: CD4+ T cells from PBMCs cultured with HCoV-229E spike peptides, sampled before COVID-19 vaccination. The cell subset or site label on this specimen signifies: HCoV-229E spike overlapping peptide pool stimulation. The chain is assembled from TRBV6-5 and TRBJ2-7; 8 central nucleotides agree with TRBD1. The DNA sequence follows: TGTGCCAGCAGTCCAGAGGACAGGGTGAGGGACGAGCAGTACTTC. This codes for CASSPEDRVRDEQYF.